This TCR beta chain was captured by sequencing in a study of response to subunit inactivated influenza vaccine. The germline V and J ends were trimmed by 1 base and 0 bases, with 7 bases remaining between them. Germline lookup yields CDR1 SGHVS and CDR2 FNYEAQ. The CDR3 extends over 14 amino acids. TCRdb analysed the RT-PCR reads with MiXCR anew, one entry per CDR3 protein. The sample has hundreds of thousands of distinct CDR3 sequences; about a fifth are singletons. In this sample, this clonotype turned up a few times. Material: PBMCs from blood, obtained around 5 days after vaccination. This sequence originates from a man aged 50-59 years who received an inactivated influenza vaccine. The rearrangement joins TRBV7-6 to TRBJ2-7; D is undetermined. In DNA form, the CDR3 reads TGTGCCAGCAGCTTAGGGGTGGACTCCTACGAGCAGTACTTC. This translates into CASSLGVDSYEQYF.